These 26 T cell receptor beta chains originate from one sample sequenced in a study of shared clonotypes between healthy human individuals. Sequencing used immunoSEQ multiplex PCR; TCRdb keeps in-frame clones, though not all of them. The table shows about 2.4 million clones, with roughly 93% occurring only once. Specimen: naive CD4+ T cells from PBMCs. The subset is: CD45RA+ positively selected. The receptors here all came from a man aged 18-30 years in good health. Some clones in this sample may be carry-over from other donors' samples.

This chain's CDR3 is CASSPMGQSNEQFF. The CDR3 DNA reads as TGTGCCAGCTCACCAATGGGACAGAGCAATGAGCAGTTCTTC. The genes are TRBV18 and TRBJ2-1, with 7 bases fitting TRBD1. Germline lookup yields CDR1 KGHSH and CDR2 LQKENI. V lost 2 bases to trimming and J lost 6 bases; unmatched junction nucleotides: 4. The CDR3 totals 14 residues.

The genes are TRBV30 and TRBJ2-3; 8 bases line up with TRBD2. Germline CDR1 and CDR2: GTSNPN and SVGIG (reference sequence). V lost 0 bases to trimming and J lost 0 bases; unmatched junction nucleotides: 5. The CDR3 is made up of 16 amino acids. The CDR3 here is CAWSVRPSGSTDTQYF. The CDR3 bases are TGTGCCTGGAGTGTACGGCCTAGCGGGAGCACAGATACGCAGTATTTT.

Worth noting for this clone: Other DNA sequences within the sample encode an identical CDR3. The genes are TRBV28 and TRBJ2-7; no firm D call. Trimming stripped 3 bases from V and 3 bases from J, with 3 bases between. There are 11 residues in the CDR3. Germline CDR1 MDHEN, CDR2 SYDVKM. CDR3 nucleotide sequence: TGTGCCAGCAGTTTTGTCTACGAGCAGTACTTC. This sequence encodes CASSFVYEQYF.

The chain has TRBV11-1 and TRBJ2-6; TRBD1 might be the D (5 bases). The CDR3 loop spans 15 amino acids. CDR1 is SGHAT, CDR2 FQDESV, per germline (reference sequence). Trimming removed 5 bases at V and 2 bases at J, with 10 bases between. CDR3 sequence: CASSDQGAGANVLTF. CDR3 sequence (DNA): TGTGCCAGCAGCGACCAGGGTGCTGGGGCCAACGTCCTGACTTTC.

This sequence joins TRBV29-1 and TRBJ2-6; D not resolved. CDR3 length equals 15 residues. Germline lookup yields CDR1 SQVTM and CDR2 ANQGSEA. Trimming removed 0 bases from V and 0 bases from J, with 6 bases in between. The CDR3 here is CSVEDLSSGANVLTF. The CDR3 DNA reads TGCAGCGTTGAAGATCTGAGCTCTGGGGCCAACGTCCTGACTTTC.

For this clone: This same CDR3 is encoded by further DNA sequences in the sample. The chain carries TRBV29-1 and TRBJ2-6; 7 bases are shared with TRBD1. This CDR3 region has 14 residues. Trimming took 4 bases from V and 1 from J; bases not matched to a gene: 1. From germline, CDR1 is SQVTM and CDR2 ANQGSEA. CDR3 region: CSVAGGSGANVLTF. CDR3 coding DNA: TGCAGCGTTGCAGGGGGTTCTGGGGCCAACGTCCTGACTTTC.

The J gene is TRBJ2-5, the V gene TRBV7-2; no definite D call. Judging by the DNA end, TRBJ2-7 fits better; the J call may be wrong. The CDR3 runs 15 residues. CDR1 and CDR2 from the germline V gene are SGHTA and FQGNSA. The CDR3 loop is CASSLATQAAYEQYF. The CDR3 DNA reads TGTGCCAGCAGCTTAGCGACGCAGGCAGCCTACGAGCAGTACTTC.

This chain connects TRBV6-5 to TRBJ1-2; perhaps TRBD1 as D (6 bases). The CDR3 runs 13 residues. Trimming pared 6 bases from V and 2 bases from J, leaving 10 bases between. Per the germline V gene, CDR1 is MNHEY and CDR2 is SVGAGI. The CDR3 sequence is CASRTGRNYGYTF. DNA of the CDR3: TGTGCCAGCAGGACAGGTCGCAACTATGGCTACACCTTC.

This chain links TRBV7-3 with TRBJ2-2; D unclear. V was shortened by 2 bases and J by 2 bases, with 18 bases between the two germline ends. This CDR3 comprises 18 residues. The germline gives CDR1 SGHTA, CDR2 FQGTGA. CDR3 in amino acids: CASSLRPPLLGNTGELFF. The CDR3, as DNA: TGTGCCAGCAGCTTACGCCCACCTCTTTTAGGAAACACCGGGGAGCTGTTTTTT.

This clone was recorded once. V gene TRBV7-3 combines with J gene TRBJ2-3, with 8 bases aligning to TRBD1. From germline, CDR1 is SGHTA and CDR2 FQGTGA. V was clipped by 5 bases and J by 0 bases; unmatched bases: 7. This CDR3 has 16 amino acids. Written as DNA, the CDR3 is TGTGCCAGCAGCCTCGTGAGGACAGGGAGCACAGATACGCAGTATTTT. Protein product: CASSLVRTGSTDTQYF.

The rearrangement links TRBV15 to TRBJ2-7; 8 bases agree with TRBD2. This CDR3 is 17 amino acids long. The germline V gene encodes CDR1 LNHNV and CDR2 YYDKDF (reference sequence). The J segment lost 0 bases and the V segment lost 0 bases, leaving 7 bases of the junction unmatched. The CDR3 bases are TGTGCCACCAGCAGAGATCACGGGAGCGGGAGCTCCTACGAGCAGTACTTC. It specifies CATSRDHGSGSSYEQYF.

The rearrangement uses TRBV25-1 and TRBJ2-1; D might be TRBD2 (6 bases). The CDR3 consists of 15 residues. V lost 0 bases to trimming and J lost 5 bases, with 11 bases between them. Looked up from germline, CDR1 is MGHDK and CDR2 is SYGVNS. CDR3 region: CASSEYQDYDNEQFF. CDR3 nucleotides: TGTGCCAGCAGTGAATACCAGGACTACGACAATGAGCAGTTCTTC.

The CDR3 DNA follows: TGTGCCAGTAGTATACGGGCAGGGGGGAATCAGCCCCAGCATTTT. Protein: CASSIRAGGNQPQHF. The J gene is TRBJ1-5, the V gene TRBV19; 7 bases are shared with TRBD1. J lost 4 bases, V lost 2 bases, and 5 bases had no gene match. There are 15 residues in the CDR3. Germline values: CDR1 LNHDA, CDR2 SQIVND (reference sequence).

The chain recombines TRBV5-1 with TRBJ1-1; D is unclear. The germline CDR1 and CDR2 sequences are SGHRS and YFSETQ. Trimming stripped 2 bases from V and 3 bases from J, with 14 bases between. This CDR3 has 15 residues. The CDR3 is CASSFKGFQDTEAFF. The CDR3 bases are TGCGCCAGCAGCTTTAAAGGTTTTCAGGACACTGAAGCTTTCTTT. Full variable domain (outside the CDR3, taken from reference TRBV5-1 and TRBJ1-1): KAGVTQTPRYLIKTRGQQVTLSCSPISGHRSVSWYQQTPGQGLQFLFEYFSETQRNKGNFPGRFSGRQFSNSRSEMNVSTLELGDSALYLCASSFKGFQDTEAFFGQGTRLTVV.

This chain links TRBV5-8 with TRBJ2-5; D is undetermined. The CDR3 is made up of 16 amino acids. The germline gives CDR1 SGHTS, CDR2 YDEGEE. V shed 0 bases and J shed 1 base, with 13 bases lying between them. The CDR3 here is CASSLGQGIIQETQYF. The CDR3, as DNA: TGTGCCAGCAGCTTGGGGCAAGGGATAATCCAAGAGACCCAGTACTTC. The whole variable domain, filled in from reference TRBV5-8 and TRBJ2-5, reads EAGVTQSPTHLIKTRGQQATLRCSPISGHTSVYWYQQALGLGLQFLLWYDEGEERNRGNFPPRFSGRQFPNYSSELNVNALELEDSALYLCASSLGQGIIQETQYFGPGTRLLVL.

The rearrangement joins TRBV6-1 to TRBJ1-2; 7 nucleotides line up with TRBD1. Germline V CDR1 and CDR2: MNHNS, SASEGT. Germline trimming cut 3 bases from V and 4 bases from J; bases unmatched to any gene: 11. This CDR3 has 16 residues. The CDR3 coding sequence is TGTGCCAGCAGTGAGGGGCAGGGGGTTCTTCGCTATGGCTACACCTTC. This encodes CASSEGQGVLRYGYTF.

The V and J genes are TRBV28 and TRBJ1-5; 7 bases are a match to TRBD1. The germline V gene has CDR1 MDHEN and CDR2 SYDVKM. The CDR3 loop spans 14 amino acids. The ends lost 4 bases at V and 14 bases at J; junction bases unmatched: 14. For the CDR3, the DNA is TGTGCCAGCAGTTCACCGACAGGGCCGATAGTAGAGCATTTT. Its protein product is CASSSPTGPIVEHF.

The chain recombines TRBV5-4 with TRBJ2-3; D gene unclear. The CDR3 loop spans 16 amino acids. Trimming took off 4 bases at V and 6 bases at J, with 21 bases between the two ends. CDR1 and CDR2 (germline): SGHNT, YYREEE (reference sequence). Here the CDR3 reads CASSAWERGWVDTQYF. The CDR3 DNA follows: TGTGCCAGCAGCGCTTGGGAACGTGGGTGGGTTGATACGCAGTATTTT.

The chain has TRBV27 and TRBJ2-5; D possibly corresponds to TRBD1 (6 bases). V was pared by 5 bases and J by 5 bases, with 21 bases between. CDR1 is MNHEY and CDR2 is SMNVEV in the germline V gene (reference sequence). CDR3 length: 16 amino acids. The DNA of the CDR3 is TGTGCCAGCAGTGGCCTACCGGACAGTAGGCTGGAGACCCAGTACTTC. Its protein product is CASSGLPDSRLETQYF.

The rearrangement uses TRBV5-4 and TRBJ1-2, with D uncertain. The germline CDR1 and CDR2 sequences are SGHNT and YYREEE (reference sequence). The CDR3 has 14 residues. Between the trimmed V and J ends, which lost 1 base and 2 bases, there was a span of 9 bases. The CDR3 loop reads CASSLTTGNYGYTF. In nucleotides, the CDR3 is TGTGCCAGCAGCTTGACTACCGGGAACTATGGCTACACCTTC. Filled out from reference TRBV5-4 and TRBJ1-2, the complete variable domain reads ETGVTQSPTHLIKTRGQQVTLRCSSQSGHNTVSWYQQALGQGPQFIFQYYREEENGRGNFPPRFSGLQFPNYSSELNVNALELDDSALYLCASSLTTGNYGYTFGSGTRLTVV.

This chain uses TRBV2 with TRBJ2-1; the D gene is possibly TRBD2 (6 bases). Germline loops: CDR1 SNHLY, CDR2 FYNNEI. This CDR3 spans 14 amino acids. V lost 8 bases and J lost 5, with 16 bases in between. DNA of the CDR3: TGTGCCAGCGCCCAATCGGCGGGAAACAATGAGCAGTTCTTC. Its translation is CASAQSAGNNEQFF.

V is TRBV6-1 and J is TRBJ1-1; unclear D gene. This CDR3 has 13 residues. V shed 7 bases and J shed 1 base, with 10 bases lying between them. Germline V gives CDR1 MNHNS, CDR2 SASEGT. CDR3 bases: TGTGCCAGCACCACAACAGCGAACACTGAAGCTTTCTTT. This translates into CASTTTANTEAFF.

The genes are TRBV6-1 and TRBJ2-1, with D perhaps matching TRBD2 (5 bases). The CDR3 sequence is 11 residues long. Trimming took off 6 bases at V and 8 bases at J, with 8 bases between the two ends. Germline loops: CDR1 MNHNS, CDR2 SASEGT. CDR3 sequence: CASRDWDEQFF. CDR3 nucleotides: TGTGCCAGCAGGGACTGGGATGAGCAGTTCTTC.

This chain links TRBV6-5 with TRBJ2-7; 7 bases fit TRBD1. The length of the CDR3 is 14 residues. J was trimmed by 6 bases and V by 5 bases; bases with no gene match: 10. Germline CDR1 is MNHEY and CDR2 is SVGAGI. The CDR3: CASSLNRGRIEQYF. The DNA of the CDR3 is TGTGCCAGCAGTCTCAACAGGGGACGCATCGAGCAGTACTTC.

The chain uses TRBV27 and TRBJ2-7; 8 positions agree with TRBD1. Germline loops: CDR1 MNHEY, CDR2 SMNVEV (reference sequence). The CDR3 spans 14 residues. With 6 bases clipped from V and 4 bases from J, the junction kept 8 bases outside the gene matches. This CDR3 is CASRNRGASYEQYF. CDR3 bases: TGTGCCAGCAGGAACAGGGGGGCTTCTTACGAGCAGTACTTC.

J is TRBJ2-7 and V is TRBV2; D may be TRBD1 (6 bases). CDR3 size: 15 residues. Germline CDR1 SNHLY, CDR2 FYNNEI. Trimming took off 6 bases at V and 3 bases at J, with 18 bases between the two ends. The CDR3 loop is CASRGRGDKYYEQYF. The DNA of the CDR3 is TGTGCCAGCAGGGGTAGAGGGGACAAGTACTACGAGCAGTACTTC.